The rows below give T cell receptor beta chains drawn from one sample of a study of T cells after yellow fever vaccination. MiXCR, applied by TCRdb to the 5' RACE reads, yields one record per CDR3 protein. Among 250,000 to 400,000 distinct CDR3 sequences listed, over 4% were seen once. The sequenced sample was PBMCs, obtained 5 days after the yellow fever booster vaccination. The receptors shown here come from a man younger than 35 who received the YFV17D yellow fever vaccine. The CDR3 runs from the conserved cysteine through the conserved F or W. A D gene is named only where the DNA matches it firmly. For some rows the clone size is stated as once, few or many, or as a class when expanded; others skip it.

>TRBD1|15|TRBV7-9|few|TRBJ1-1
TGTGCCAGCGGGAATTCGGCAGGGGGCTACACTGAAGCTTTCTTT
CASGNSAGGYTEAFF
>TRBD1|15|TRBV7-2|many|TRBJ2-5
TGTGCCAGCTGTAAATATGGGACAGGCCAAGAGACCCAGTACTTC
CASCKYGTGQETQYF
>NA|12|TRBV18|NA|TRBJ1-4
TGTGCCAGCTCTCTTTCTAATGAAAAACTGTTTTTT
CASSLSNEKLFF
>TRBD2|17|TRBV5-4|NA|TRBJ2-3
TGTGCCAGCAGCCTTGGGACTAGCGGGGGGAGCACAGATACGCAGTATTTT
CASSLGTSGGSTDTQYF
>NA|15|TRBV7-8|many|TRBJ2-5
TGTGCCAGCAGATATCCGGGCTCTTTAGGGGAGACCCAGTACTTC
CASRYPGSLGETQYF
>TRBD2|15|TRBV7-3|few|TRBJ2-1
TGTGCCAGCAGCTTTTCAGCGGGGGGGTTCAATGAGCAGTTCTTC
CASSFSAGGFNEQFF
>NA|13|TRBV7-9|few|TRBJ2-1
TGTGCCAGCAGCCTGGACCCAGGGCCTTCGCGGTTCTTC
CASSLDPGPSRFF
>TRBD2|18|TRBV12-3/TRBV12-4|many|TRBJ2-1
TGTGCCAGCACCTCCCTAGCGGGGGGGCGAGTATCCTACAATGAGCAGTTCTTC
CASTSLAGGRVSYNEQFF
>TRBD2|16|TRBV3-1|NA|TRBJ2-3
TGTGCCAGCAACCGAGCCAGCGGGGGGCCAGGAGATACGCAGTATTTT
CASNRASGGPGDTQYF
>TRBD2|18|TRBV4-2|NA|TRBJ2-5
TGTGCCAGCAGCCAAGGAGCTAGCGGGGGAATGTACCAAGAGACCCAGTACTTC
CASSQGASGGMYQETQYF
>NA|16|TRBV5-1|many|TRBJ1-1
TGCGCCAGCAGCTTGGACCAGCGAAAAACGAACACTGAAGCTTTCTTT
CASSLDQRKTNTEAFF
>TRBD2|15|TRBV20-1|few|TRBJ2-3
TGCAGTGCTAGAGATTGGACTAGCGGTGGGGATACGCAGTATTTT
CSARDWTSGGDTQYF
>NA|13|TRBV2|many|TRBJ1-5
TGTGCCAGCAGAACGGAGGGCAATCAGCCCCAGCATTTT
CASRTEGNQPQHF
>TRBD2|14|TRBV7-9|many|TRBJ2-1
TGTGCCAGCCCCGGGGGGGTCTCCTACAATGAGCAGTTCTTC
CASPGGVSYNEQFF
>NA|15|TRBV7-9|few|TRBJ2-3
TGTGCCAGCAGCTTCCCAGGGAGCTTCACAGATACGCAGTATTTT
CASSFPGSFTDTQYF
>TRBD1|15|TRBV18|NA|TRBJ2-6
TGTGCCAGCTCGGAAGTAGGGACAGGGCCCCACGTCCTGACTTTC
CASSEVGTGPHVLTF
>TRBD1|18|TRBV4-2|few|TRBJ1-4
TGTGCCAGCAGCCAAGATGGGTCAGGGGGCACTCCTGATTTCCAACTGTTTTTT
CASSQDGSGGTPDFQLFF
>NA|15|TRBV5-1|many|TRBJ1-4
TGCGCCAGCAGTCCAGAGGGCTGGGGTAATGAAAAACTGTTTTTT
CASSPEGWGNEKLFF
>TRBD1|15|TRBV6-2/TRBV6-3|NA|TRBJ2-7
TGTGCCAGCAGTTACTGGGGACAGGATTCCTACGAGCAGTACTTC
CASSYWGQDSYEQYF
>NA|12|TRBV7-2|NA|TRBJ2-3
TGTGCCGCAGGAGGGGGCACAGATACGCAGTATTTT
CAAGGGTDTQYF
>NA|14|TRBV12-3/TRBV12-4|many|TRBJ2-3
TGTGCCAGCAGTTTAGCGGTTGGCGGGCAGTTACAGTATTTT
CASSLAVGGQLQYF
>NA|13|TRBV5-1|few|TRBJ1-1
TGCGCCAGCAGTCATCCGGGGAGCACTGAAGCTTTCTTT
CASSHPGSTEAFF
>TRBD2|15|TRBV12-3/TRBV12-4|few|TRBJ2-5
TGTGCCAGCAGTTTAGGGCCCGGGGGGCAAGAGACCCAGTACTTC
CASSLGPGGQETQYF
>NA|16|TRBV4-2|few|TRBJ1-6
TGTGCCAGCAGCCAAGATGTTCTGGGTAGCAATTCACCCCTCCACTTT
CASSQDVLGSNSPLHF
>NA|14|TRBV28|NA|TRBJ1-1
TGTGCCAGCAGTTTCCCCAGGACGAACACTGAAGCTTTCTTT
CASSFPRTNTEAFF
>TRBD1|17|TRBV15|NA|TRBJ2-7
TGTGCCACCAGCAGAGAAGTTACTGGACAGGGACCCTACGAGCAGTACTTC
CATSREVTGQGPYEQYF
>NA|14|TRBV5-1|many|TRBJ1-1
TGCGCCAGCAGCCTGGGGGCAACACACTCTGAAGCTTTCTTT
CASSLGATHSEAFF
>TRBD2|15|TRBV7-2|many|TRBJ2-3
TGTGCCAGCAGCAAGTTAGCGGGGGGCGGTGATACGCAGTATTTT
CASSKLAGGGDTQYF
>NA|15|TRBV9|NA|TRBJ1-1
TGTGCCAGCAGCGTAGAGGGGGGGCTGAACACTGAAGCTTTCTTT
CASSVEGGLNTEAFF
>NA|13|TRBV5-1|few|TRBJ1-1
TGCGCCAGCAGCTTGCAGACTGAGGCCGAAGCTTTCTTT
CASSLQTEAEAFF
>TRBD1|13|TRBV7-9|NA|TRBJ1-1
TGTGCCAGCAGGGGGGACAGATACACTGAAGCTTTCTTT
CASRGDRYTEAFF
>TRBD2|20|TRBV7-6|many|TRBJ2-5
TGTGCCAGCAGCTTAGTTCCTAGCGGGGGGTCACCGAGAGTCCAAGAGACCCAGTACTTC
CASSLVPSGGSPRVQETQYF
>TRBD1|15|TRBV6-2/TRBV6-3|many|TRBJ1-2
TGTGCCAGCAGCTCGCGGCGGGACAGCTTCTATGGCTACACCTTC
CASSSRRDSFYGYTF
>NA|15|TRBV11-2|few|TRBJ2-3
TGTGCCAGCAGCGCCGGGCTACCAAGCACAGATACGCAGTATTTT
CASSAGLPSTDTQYF
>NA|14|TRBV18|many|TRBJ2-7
TGTGCCAGCTCACCAATCTGGGAGGCCTACGAGCAGTACTTC
CASSPIWEAYEQYF
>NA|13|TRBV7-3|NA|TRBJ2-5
TGTGCCAGCAGCCCTGGACACGGAGAGACCCAGTACTTC
CASSPGHGETQYF
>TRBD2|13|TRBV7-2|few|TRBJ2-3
TGTGCCAGCACCCCGGGGGGGCAAGATACGCAGTATTTT
CASTPGGQDTQYF
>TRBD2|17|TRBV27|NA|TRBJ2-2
TGTGCCAGCAGGCGACTAGCGGGGGCCCCGGACACCGGGGAGCTGTTTTTT
CASRRLAGAPDTGELFF
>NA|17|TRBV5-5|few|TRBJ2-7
TGTGCCAGCAGCTTGGTGCCCCCCGGCGGCGGGCCCTACGAGCAGTACTTC
CASSLVPPGGGPYEQYF
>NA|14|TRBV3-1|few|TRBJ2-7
TGTGCCAGCAGCCAAGCAGGAACCCTCTACGAGCAGTACTTC
CASSQAGTLYEQYF
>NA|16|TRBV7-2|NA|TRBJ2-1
TGTGCCAGCAGCCTAGCCGGGGGGGACAGGGTTTATGAGCAGTTCTTC
CASSLAGGDRVYEQFF
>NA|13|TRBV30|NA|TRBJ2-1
TGTGCCGCCAGCCATACCCCCGCGGGTGAGCAGTTCTTC
CAASHTPAGEQFF
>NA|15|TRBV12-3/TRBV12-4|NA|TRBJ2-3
TGTGCCAGCAACCCGGCGGGCTATCCGCCAGATACGCAGTATTTT
CASNPAGYPPDTQYF
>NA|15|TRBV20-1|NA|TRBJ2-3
TGCAGTGCTAAAATGACGGGAACCCTCACAGATACGCAGTATTTT
CSAKMTGTLTDTQYF
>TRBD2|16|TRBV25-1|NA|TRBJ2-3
TGTGCCAGCAGTGAGGGACTAGCGGGGGGGGCATGGACGCAGTATTTT
CASSEGLAGGAWTQYF
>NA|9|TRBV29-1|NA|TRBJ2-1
TGCAGCGTTGGTAATCGGCAGTTCTTC
CSVGNRQFF
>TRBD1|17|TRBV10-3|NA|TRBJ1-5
TGTGCCATCAGTGAGTCGAGGGCAGGGGGCAGTAATCAGCCCCAGCATTTT
CAISESRAGGSNQPQHF
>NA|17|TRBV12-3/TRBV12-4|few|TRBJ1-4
TGTGCCAGCAGTTTTTCGGGCCAGGACCCAACTAATGAAAAACTGTTTTTT
CASSFSGQDPTNEKLFF
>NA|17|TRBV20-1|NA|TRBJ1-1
TGCAGTGCTAGGGGGACAATTCGGGACCCATTGGACACTGAAGCTTTCTTT
CSARGTIRDPLDTEAFF
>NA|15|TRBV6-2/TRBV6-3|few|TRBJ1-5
TGTGCCAGCAGTTATCGGGGGTATAGCAATCAGCCCCAGCATTTT
CASSYRGYSNQPQHF
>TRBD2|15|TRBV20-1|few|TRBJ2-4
TGCAGTGGAGAGGGCGGGGGGGTAGCCAAAAACATTCAGTACTTC
CSGEGGGVAKNIQYF
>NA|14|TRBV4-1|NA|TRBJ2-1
TGCGCCAGCAGCCGAAGTGGCCGGGGCGATGAGCAGTTCTTC
CASSRSGRGDEQFF
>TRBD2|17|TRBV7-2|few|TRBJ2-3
TGTGCCAGCAGCTTAGTGGGGGGTCTAGCGGGGACAGATACGCAGTATTTT
CASSLVGGLAGTDTQYF
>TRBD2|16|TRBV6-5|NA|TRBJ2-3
TGTGCCAGCAGTTACGGTCTAGCGGGGGGGCAGTCTACGCAGTATTTT
CASSYGLAGGQSTQYF